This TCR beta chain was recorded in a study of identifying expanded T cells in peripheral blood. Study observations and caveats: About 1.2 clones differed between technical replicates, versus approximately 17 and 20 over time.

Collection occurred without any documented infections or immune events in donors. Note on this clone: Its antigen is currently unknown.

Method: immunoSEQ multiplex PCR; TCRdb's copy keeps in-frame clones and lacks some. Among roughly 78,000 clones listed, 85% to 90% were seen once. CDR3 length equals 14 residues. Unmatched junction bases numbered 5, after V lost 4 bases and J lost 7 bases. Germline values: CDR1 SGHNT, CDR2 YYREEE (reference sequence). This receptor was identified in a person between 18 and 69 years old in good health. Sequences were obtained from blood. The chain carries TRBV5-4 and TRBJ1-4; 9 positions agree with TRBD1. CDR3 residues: CASSKGTGSEKLFF. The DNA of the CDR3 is TGTGCCAGCAGCAAGGGGACAGGGAGTGAAAAACTGTTTTTT.